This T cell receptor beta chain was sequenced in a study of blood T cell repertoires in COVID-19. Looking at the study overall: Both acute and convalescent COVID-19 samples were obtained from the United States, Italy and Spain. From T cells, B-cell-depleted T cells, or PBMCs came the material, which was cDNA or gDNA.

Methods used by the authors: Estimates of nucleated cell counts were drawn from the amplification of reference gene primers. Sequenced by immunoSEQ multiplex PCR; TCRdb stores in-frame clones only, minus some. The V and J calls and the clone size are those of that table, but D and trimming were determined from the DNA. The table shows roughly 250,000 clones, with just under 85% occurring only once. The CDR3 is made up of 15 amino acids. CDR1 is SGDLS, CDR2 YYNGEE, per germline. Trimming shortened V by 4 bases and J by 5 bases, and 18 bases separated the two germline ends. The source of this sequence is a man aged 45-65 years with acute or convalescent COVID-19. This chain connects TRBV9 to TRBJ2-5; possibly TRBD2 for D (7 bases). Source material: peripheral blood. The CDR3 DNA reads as TGTGCCAGCAGCATTCTCGGGGGGCCACAGGAGACCCAGTACTTC. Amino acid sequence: CASSILGGPQETQYF.